These 9 T cell receptor beta chains came from one sample sequenced in a study of blood T cell repertoires in COVID-19. Clones were sequenced by immunoSEQ multiplex PCR, and TCRdb holds only the in-frame ones, with some missing. The table includes about 200,000 clones, 94% detected once. The sequenced sample was peripheral blood. The receptors were sampled from a man aged 30 to 39 with COVID-19, enrolled during active disease.

This clone appeared once. The V and J genes are TRBV18 and TRBJ2-7; D gene unclear. Per the germline V gene, CDR1 is KGHSH and CDR2 is LQKENI. Trimming removed 2 bases at V and 0 bases at J, with 14 bases between. CDR3 length equals 16 residues. This CDR3 reads CASSPSSPGTSYEQYF. The CDR3, as DNA: TGTGCCAGCTCACCATCCAGTCCAGGAACCTCCTACGAGCAGTACTTC.

The chain combines TRBV6-5 with TRBJ2-5, with 8 nucleotides matching TRBD2. The CDR3 runs 14 residues. The junction had 3 bases not matched to a gene; V was cut back by 4 bases and J by 2 bases. Looked up from germline, CDR1 is MNHEY and CDR2 is SVGAGI. The CDR3 sequence is CASSLAGTQETQYF. In DNA, the CDR3 is TGTGCCAGCAGTTTAGCGGGGACACAAGAGACCCAGTACTTC.

V is TRBV7-9 and J is TRBJ2-7, with a possible D match to TRBD1 (5 bases). Trimming left V 5 bases short and J 0 bases short, with 8 bases between. Per the germline V gene, CDR1 is SEHNR and CDR2 is FQNEAQ (reference sequence). The CDR3 runs to 13 residues. The CDR3 nucleotides read TGTGCCAGCAGCCCAAGGGGCTCCTACGAGCAGTACTTC. The encoded protein is CASSPRGSYEQYF.

This chain links TRBV3-1 (or the pseudogene TRBV3-2) with TRBJ1-6; D gene ambiguous. Germline CDR1 reads LGHDT; CDR2 reads YNNKEL (reference sequence). The CDR3 is 16 residues long. The ends were cut back, 3 bases at V and 7 bases at J, with 16 bases in the middle. CDR3 region: CASSQTAAAENSPLHF. DNA for the CDR3: TGTGCCAGCAGCCAGACGGCGGCGGCGGAGAATTCACCCCTCCACTTT.

This chain uses TRBV2 with TRBJ2-3, with 8 bases fitting TRBD2. Germline-derived CDR1 and CDR2 are SNHLY and FYNNEI. The length of the CDR3 is 14 residues. Unmatched junction bases numbered 2, after V lost 6 bases and J lost 0 bases. The CDR3 nucleotides are TGTGCCAGCAGGATAGCGGGGAGCACAGATACGCAGTATTTT. Protein sequence: CASRIAGSTDTQYF.

The rearrangement joins TRBV2 to TRBJ2-7, with a weak D call TRBD2 (6 bases). V was cut by 6 bases and J by 3 bases, with 15 bases left in between. This CDR3 is built from 14 residues. Germline CDR1 and CDR2: SNHLY and FYNNEI. The DNA of the CDR3 is TGTGCCAGCAGGGGGGGACGGGGGAACTACGAGCAGTACTTC. This sequence encodes CASRGGRGNYEQYF.

The chain couples TRBV5-6 to TRBJ1-1, with D perhaps TRBD1 (5 bases). The germline V gene encodes CDR1 SGHDT and CDR2 YYEEEE. The CDR3 length is 13 residues. V was shortened by 0 bases and J by 5 bases, with 8 bases between the two germline ends. CDR3 bases: TGTGCCAGCAGCTTGGATCCAGGGACTGAAGCTTTCTTT. This codes for CASSLDPGTEAFF.

The rearrangement joins TRBV12-3 or TRBV12-4 to TRBJ1-2; no definite D call. V lost 1 base, J lost 8 bases, and 8 bases lay in between. The CDR3 is 12 residues long. The CDR3 region has the DNA TGTGCCAGCAGTTTAGGAGGCAGCGGCTACACCTTC. The encoded protein is CASSLGGSGYTF.

The chain joins TRBV29-1 to TRBJ2-3; 8 nucleotides align to TRBD1. This CDR3 spans 14 amino acids. After removal of 1 base from V and 3 bases from J, the junction contained 3 bases not matched to a gene. Germline-derived CDR1 and CDR2 are SQVTM and ANQGSEA. CDR3 nucleotides: TGCAGCGTTGAAGTGGACAGGGTGACAGATACGCAGTATTTT. This encodes CSVEVDRVTDTQYF.